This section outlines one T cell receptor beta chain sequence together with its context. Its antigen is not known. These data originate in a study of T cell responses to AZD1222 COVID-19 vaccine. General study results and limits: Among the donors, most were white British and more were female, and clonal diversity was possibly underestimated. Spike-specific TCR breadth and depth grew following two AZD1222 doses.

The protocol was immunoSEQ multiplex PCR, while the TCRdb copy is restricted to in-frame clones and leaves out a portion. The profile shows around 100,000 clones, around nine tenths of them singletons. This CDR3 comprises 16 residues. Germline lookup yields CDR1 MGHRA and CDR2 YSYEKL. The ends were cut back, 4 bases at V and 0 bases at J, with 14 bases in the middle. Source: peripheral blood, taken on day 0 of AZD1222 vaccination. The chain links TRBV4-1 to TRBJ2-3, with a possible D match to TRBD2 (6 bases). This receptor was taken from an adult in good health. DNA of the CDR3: TGCGCCAGCAGCCGCGGGGCGTACCCTAGCACAGATACGCAGTATTTT. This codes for CASSRGAYPSTDTQYF.